This T cell receptor (beta chain) was retrieved from a study of T-cell memory formation after mild COVID-19. This clonotype was seen a few times. TCRdb reprocessed the 5' RACE reads with MiXCR, giving one entry per CDR3 protein. The sample includes under 350,000 distinct CDR3 sequences, about 16% seen only once; the top ten take roughly 22%. CDR3 size: 15 residues. In germline, CDR1 is SNHLY, CDR2 FYNNEI. Trimming took 3 bases from V and 5 from J, leaving 13 bases between them. This chain connects TRBV2 to TRBJ2-2, with a tentative D call TRBD2 (5 bases). This receptor was taken from a young man who had mild COVID-19 (a few samples of this study predate the infection). Cell type and time point are not known. The sequencing input was PBMCs or a T cell subset sorted from them (not recorded which). The CDR3 is CASSEERWRTGELFF. CDR3 DNA sequence: TGTGCCAGCAGTGAGGAGAGATGGAGGACCGGGGAGCTGTTTTTT.